Reported below is one T cell receptor beta chain. Clones were sequenced by immunoSEQ multiplex PCR, and TCRdb holds only the in-frame ones, with some missing. The sample holds 150,000 to 200,000 clones, about nine tenths seen once. This entry comes from a study of T cell responses to AZD1222 COVID-19 vaccine. Germline V lookup: CDR1 MNHEY, CDR2 SVGAGI. This CDR3 has 15 residues. V was shortened by 7 bases and J by 3 bases, with 19 bases between the two germline ends. The genes are TRBV6-5 and TRBJ2-7; TRBD2 is a possible D gene (6 bases). This specimen consisted of peripheral blood, obtained 28 days after the second AZD1222 dose. This clonotype was obtained from an adult who received the AZD1222 COVID-19 vaccine. In DNA form, the CDR3 reads TGTGCCAGCAAGCAGTATGGGGACTCCGGCTACGAGCAGTACTTC. Translation: CASKQYGDSGYEQYF.